The 24 T cell receptor beta chains in this list originate from one sample, sequenced in a study of blood T cell repertoires in COVID-19. Clones were read by immunoSEQ multiplex PCR, and TCRdb kept only the in-frame ones, dropping some. Of 20,000 to 30,000 clones listed, around 91% are singletons. Sequenced material: peripheral blood. All receptors derive from a man between 65 and 85 years old with acute or convalescent COVID-19.

The chain employs TRBV12-5 and TRBJ2-5; 8 nucleotides align to TRBD1. Germline CDR1 and CDR2: LGHNT and FRNRAP. The CDR3 has 16 residues. Unmatched junction bases numbered 4, after V lost 0 bases and J lost 1 base. The CDR3 DNA reads as TGTGCTAGTGGTTTGGTACGGCAGGGGGCCCAAGAGACCCAGTACTTC. Amino acid sequence: CASGLVRQGAQETQYF.

This clone was seen a handful of times. The chain is built from TRBV4-3 and TRBJ2-7; D is possibly TRBD1 (6 bases). The germline V gene encodes CDR1 LGHNA and CDR2 YSLEER. The ends were cut back, 6 bases at V and 4 bases at J, with 16 bases in the middle. The CDR3 loop spans 14 amino acids. The CDR3 DNA is TGCGCCAGCAGTCTTAAACAGGGTCAATACGAGCAGTACTTC. This sequence encodes CASSLKQGQYEQYF.

CDR3 residues: CASSVSGAVGRGDEKLFF. DNA of the CDR3: TGTGCCAGCAGCGTAAGCGGGGCTGTAGGGAGGGGTGATGAAAAACTGTTTTTT. This chain connects TRBV9 to TRBJ1-4, with D perhaps matching TRBD1 (5 bases). V lost 1 base, J lost 6 bases, and 22 bases lay in between. CDR3 length: 18 amino acids. Germline values: CDR1 SGDLS, CDR2 YYNGEE. The whole variable domain, filled in from reference TRBV9 and TRBJ1-4, reads DSGVTQTPKHLITATGQRVTLRCSPRSGDLSVYWYQQSLDQGLQFLIQYYNGEERAKGNILERFSAQQFPDLHSELNLSSLELGDSALYFCASSVSGAVGRGDEKLFFGSGTQLSVL.

The chain joins TRBV9 to TRBJ2-1; TRBD2 aligns across 9 bases. This CDR3 region has 15 residues. V was pared by 2 bases and J by 3 bases, with 3 bases of the junction left unmatched. Germline-derived CDR1 and CDR2 are SGDLS and YYNGEE. The CDR3, as DNA: TGTGCCAGCAGCGTTAGCGGGAGATACTACAATGAGCAGTTCTTC. Protein sequence: CASSVSGRYYNEQFF.

As DNA, the CDR3 is TGTGCTAGTGGTATGAGCGGAGGGCAAGAGACCCAGTACTTC. Its translation: CASGMSGGQETQYF. The V call is TRBV12-5, the J call TRBJ2-5; possible D gene TRBD2, 6 bases. Trimming removed 5 bases from V and 2 bases from J, with 12 bases in between. This CDR3 comprises 14 residues. Germline V CDR1 and CDR2: LGHNT, FRNRAP.

The chain combines TRBV28 with TRBJ1-1; D call uncertain. Germline lookup yields CDR1 MDHEN and CDR2 SYDVKM. There are 14 residues in the CDR3. V was trimmed by 6 bases and J by 1 base, leaving 12 bases between them. CDR3 amino acids: CASRVAEQNTEAFF. CDR3 in DNA: TGTGCCAGCAGGGTGGCAGAACAGAACACTGAAGCTTTCTTT.

This clone was detected only once. In DNA, the CDR3 is TGCAGTGCTAGTGCGGTGCTGGATACGCAGTATTTT. It yields the protein CSASAVLDTQYF. The rearrangement joins TRBV20-1 to TRBJ2-3, with D uncertain. The germline V and J ends were trimmed by 3 bases and 6 bases, with 10 bases remaining between them. In germline, CDR1 is DFQATT, CDR2 SNEGSKA (reference sequence). The CDR3 covers 12 residues.

The J gene is TRBJ2-7, the V gene TRBV29-1, with D possibly being TRBD1 (6 bases). Per the germline V gene, CDR1 is SQVTM and CDR2 is ANQGSEA. This CDR3 comprises 14 residues. V gave up 7 bases and J gave up 0 bases, with 16 bases separating them. The CDR3 loop is CSAGHQSPSYEQYF. As DNA, the CDR3 is TGCAGCGCGGGACACCAGTCACCCTCCTACGAGCAGTACTTC.

The chain joins TRBV6-6 to TRBJ1-4; 7 positions match TRBD1. Germline V lookup: CDR1 MNHNY, CDR2 SVGAGI (reference sequence). After removal of 5 bases from V and 5 bases from J, the junction contained 5 bases not matched to a gene. The CDR3 covers 14 residues. CDR3 DNA sequence: TGTGCCAGCAGTCCGGGACAGCCAAATGAAAAACTGTTTTTT. Encoded protein: CASSPGQPNEKLFF.

V usage is TRBV4-3 and J usage is TRBJ2-1; no firm D call. Germline values: CDR1 LGHNA, CDR2 YSLEER. The CDR3 has 16 amino acids. Trimming left V 3 bases short and J 4 bases short, with 16 bases between. Here the CDR3 DNA reads TGCGCCAGCAGCCACCACCCTCAAACCGGGTACAATGAGCAGTTCTTC. Encoded protein: CASSHHPQTGYNEQFF.

This chain joins TRBV11-2 and TRBJ1-1; TRBD1 matches 8 bases. CDR3 size: 19 residues. V shed 1 base, J shed 1 base, and the junction held 14 bases outside the gene matches. Germline V lookup: CDR1 SGHAT, CDR2 FQNNGV. As DNA, the CDR3 is TGTGCCAGCAGCTTAGTTTTTGGCAGGGGGCAGTTAGGGAACACTGAAGCTTTCTTT. This gives the protein CASSLVFGRGQLGNTEAFF.

V gene TRBV12-5 combines with J gene TRBJ2-5; 11 nucleotides match TRBD2. CDR3 length: 13 residues. Germline V gene lookup returns CDR1 LGHNT and CDR2 FRNRAP. Germline trimming cut 6 bases from V and 5 bases from J; bases unmatched to any gene: 2. Written as DNA, the CDR3 is TGTGCTAGTGGAGCTAGCGGGGGGGAGACCCAGTACTTC. Translated, it gives CASGASGGETQYF.

The V and J genes are TRBV6-2 or TRBV6-3 and TRBJ2-1, with 10 nucleotides matching TRBD2. J lost 7 bases, V lost 3 bases, and 12 bases had no gene match. Germline V gives CDR1 MNHEY, CDR2 SVGEGT. The CDR3 length is 17 residues. This CDR3 is CASSYPVNSGRRNEQFF. CDR3 coding DNA: TGTGCCAGCAGTTATCCGGTTAATAGCGGGAGGCGTAATGAGCAGTTCTTC.

V and J are TRBV5-1 and TRBJ2-3, with TRBD2 identical over 9 bases. Germline CDR1 and CDR2: SGHRS and YFSETQ. The V segment lost 2 bases and the J segment 6 bases; nucleotides outside the gene matches: 7. This CDR3 spans 15 amino acids. CDR3 sequence: CASSFAGGIVDTQYF. CDR3 DNA: TGCGCCAGCAGCTTCGCGGGAGGGATTGTGGATACGCAGTATTTT.

This clone was recorded a few times. The chain recombines TRBV27 with TRBJ2-7; 8 nucleotides align to TRBD1. J lost 2 bases, V lost 7 bases, and 13 bases had no gene match. This CDR3 is 16 amino acids long. Germline assignment: CDR1 MNHEY and CDR2 SMNVEV (reference sequence). CDR3 coding DNA: TGTGCCAGCAACTTTCGACGCCGGGACAGGCCCTACGAGCAGTACTTC. Translation gives CASNFRRRDRPYEQYF.

The chain employs TRBV11-2 and TRBJ2-3, with TRBD1 matching over 7 bases. V shed 4 bases and J 2 bases; nucleotides not matched to a gene: 6. The CDR3 is made up of 15 amino acids. Germline assignment: CDR1 SGHAT and CDR2 FQNNGV. As DNA, the CDR3 is TGTGCCAGCAGCTCGGGACAGTTCTTCACAGATACGCAGTATTTT. Translating gives CASSSGQFFTDTQYF.

CDR3 coding DNA: TGTGCCAGTAGTATAGGGTTCTCCATAGCGGGAGCATTTGAGCAGTTCTTC. Translating gives CASSIGFSIAGAFEQFF. The V and J genes are TRBV19 and TRBJ2-1, with 9 bases lining up with TRBD2. There are 17 residues in the CDR3. V lost 1 base, J lost 9 bases, and 13 bases stayed unmatched. Germline V gives CDR1 LNHDA, CDR2 SQIVND (reference sequence). The complete variable domain, with remaining parts taken from reference TRBV19 and TRBJ2-1, reads DGGITQSPKYLFRKEGQNVTLSCEQNLNHDAMYWYRQDPGQGLRLIYYSQIVNDFQKGDIAEGYSVSREKKESFPLTVTSAQKNPTAFYLCASSIGFSIAGAFEQFFGPGTRLTVL.

This chain uses TRBV11-3 with TRBJ2-1, with 13 bases fitting TRBD2. V was clipped by 5 bases and J by 6 bases; unmatched bases: 4. CDR3 length equals 15 residues. CDR1 and CDR2 from the germline V gene are SGHNT and YENEEA. CDR3 amino acids: CASSRTSGGANEQFF. The CDR3 coding sequence is TGTGCCAGCAGCCGGACTAGCGGGGGTGCCAATGAGCAGTTCTTC.

J is TRBJ2-7 and V is TRBV9; 10 nucleotides agree with TRBD2. Unmatched junction bases numbered 6, after V lost 3 bases and J lost 3 bases. This CDR3 spans 15 amino acids. CDR1 and CDR2 (germline): SGDLS, YYNGEE. CDR3 sequence: CASSETSGEIYEQYF. The CDR3, as DNA: TGTGCCAGCAGCGAAACTAGCGGGGAGATCTACGAGCAGTACTTC.

This sequence joins TRBV18 and TRBJ1-1, with TRBD1 matching over 11 bases. The CDR3 has 16 amino acids. Germline lookup yields CDR1 KGHSH and CDR2 LQKENI. V trimming: 6 bases; J trimming: 6 bases; junction bases outside the gene matches: 12. The CDR3 DNA is TGTGCCAGCTCGCCCAATTTAATGGGACAGGGGGCTGAAGCTTTCTTT. Protein sequence: CASSPNLMGQGAEAFF.

Here the CDR3 DNA reads TGCGCCAGCAGCTTATCGACTGCGGCGGAGACCCAGTACTTC. This translates into CASSLSTAAETQYF. The chain links TRBV5-1 to TRBJ2-5; D remains ambiguous. Deletions cut 2 bases from V and 5 bases from J, with 13 bases between. Germline-derived CDR1 and CDR2 are SGHRS and YFSETQ. The CDR3 is 14 amino acids.

This clone was observed a handful of times. The chain combines TRBV6-2 or TRBV6-3 with TRBJ1-5, with D hard to call. The CDR3 runs to 14 residues. V lost 4 bases, J lost 7 bases, and 14 bases lay in between. Germline lookup yields CDR1 MNHEY and CDR2 SVGEGT. For the CDR3, the DNA is TGTGCCAGCAGTTCCAACATAGCACCGCAGCCCCAGCATTTT. The encoded protein is CASSSNIAPQPQHF.

CDR3 sequence reads: CASSPPPQGAQRAEAFF. The CDR3 DNA reads TGTGCCAGCAGCCCCCCACCCCAGGGGGCGCAGAGGGCTGAAGCTTTCTTT. The chain employs TRBV3-1 (or the pseudogene TRBV3-2) and TRBJ1-1, with TRBD1 matching 8 bases. J gave up 6 bases and V 4 bases, and 16 bases lay outside the gene matches. This CDR3 is 17 amino acids long. Germline CDR1 and CDR2: LGHDT and YNNKEL (reference sequence).

The chain uses TRBV6-5 and TRBJ2-6; D call uncertain. Germline V gene lookup returns CDR1 MNHEY and CDR2 SVGAGI. The CDR3 length is 13 residues. Deletions cut 10 bases from V and 1 base from J, with 8 bases between. DNA of the CDR3: TGTGCCACAGTAAATTCTGGGGCCAACGTCCTGACTTTC. It yields the protein CATVNSGANVLTF.